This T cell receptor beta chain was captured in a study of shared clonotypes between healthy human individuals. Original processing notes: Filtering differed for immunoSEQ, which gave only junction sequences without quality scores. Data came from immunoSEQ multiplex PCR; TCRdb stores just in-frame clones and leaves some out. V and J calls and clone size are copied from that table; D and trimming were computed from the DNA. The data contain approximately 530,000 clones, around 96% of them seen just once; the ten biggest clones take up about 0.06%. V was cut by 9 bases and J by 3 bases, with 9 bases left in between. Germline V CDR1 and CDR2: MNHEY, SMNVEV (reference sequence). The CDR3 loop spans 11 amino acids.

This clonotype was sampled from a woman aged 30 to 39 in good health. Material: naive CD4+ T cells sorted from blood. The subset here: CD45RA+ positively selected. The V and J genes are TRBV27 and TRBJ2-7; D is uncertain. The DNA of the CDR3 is TGTGCCAGGGCTAACTTCTACGAGCAGTACTTC. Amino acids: CARANFYEQYF.